This entry lists 30 T cell receptor beta chains sequenced from one sample in a study of blood T cell repertoires in COVID-19. Assay used: immunoSEQ multiplex PCR; TCRdb lists only in-frame clones, some missing. The repertoire consists of about 410,000 clones, with approximately 89% occurring once and the leading ten covering 1.7%. The sample comprised PBMCs or T cells enriched from blood (not recorded which). These receptors were collected from a woman younger than 45 who had recovered from COVID-19.

This rearrangement joins TRBV4-1 to TRBJ2-2, with 7 nucleotides matching TRBD1. Germline values: CDR1 MGHRA, CDR2 YSYEKL. Germline trimming cut 4 bases from V and 4 bases from J; bases unmatched to any gene: 9. The CDR3 runs to 16 residues. This CDR3 reads CASSRLTGAGTGELFF. DNA for the CDR3: TGCGCCAGCAGCCGCCTAACAGGGGCGGGCACCGGGGAGCTGTTTTTT.

The V call is TRBV3-1 (or the pseudogene TRBV3-2), the J call TRBJ2-1, with a tentative D call TRBD2 (6 bases). This CDR3 contains 16 residues. The germline V gene encodes CDR1 LGHDT and CDR2 YNNKEL (reference sequence). V was shortened by 4 bases and J by 0 bases, with 13 bases between the two germline ends. The CDR3 spells CASSLYPGSSYNEQFF. The CDR3 DNA sequence: TGTGCCAGCAGCCTATATCCCGGGAGCTCCTACAATGAGCAGTTCTTC.

The gene calls are TRBV6-2 or TRBV6-3 and TRBJ2-2; TRBD1 is a possible D gene (5 bases). The length of the CDR3 is 15 residues. Per the germline V gene, CDR1 is MNHEY and CDR2 is SVGEGT. Trimming left V 2 bases short and J 3 bases short, with 10 bases between. The CDR3 coding sequence is TGTGCCAGCAGTTACGCAGGGTCGGACACCGGGGAGCTGTTTTTT. Translation gives CASSYAGSDTGELFF.

The chain carries TRBV29-1 and TRBJ2-1; D remains ambiguous. Deletions cut 6 bases from V and 6 bases from J, with 21 bases between. CDR3 length: 15 residues. Germline values: CDR1 SQVTM, CDR2 ANQGSEA. CDR3 sequence reads: CSVGSQRLVGNEQFF. The CDR3 DNA sequence: TGCAGCGTGGGTTCCCAGAGGCTGGTGGGCAATGAGCAGTTCTTC.

The rearrangement uses TRBV27 and TRBJ2-7; a possible D gene is TRBD1 (6 bases). The germline V and J ends were trimmed by 3 bases and 6 bases, with 9 bases remaining between them. Germline loops: CDR1 MNHEY, CDR2 SMNVEV (reference sequence). The CDR3 runs 12 residues. CDR3 in amino acids: CASSLSRGEQYF. The CDR3 DNA follows: TGTGCCAGCAGTTTGTCCAGGGGCGAGCAGTACTTC.

This chain uses TRBV30 with TRBJ2-1; 9 bases map to TRBD2. The CDR3 extends over 16 amino acids. Germline V gene lookup returns CDR1 GTSNPN and CDR2 SVGIG (reference sequence). Trimming cost V 2 bases and J 5 bases; bases outside gene matches: 10. The chain's CDR3 is CAWSWVAGVGNNEQFF. The CDR3 region has the DNA TGTGCCTGGAGTTGGGTAGCGGGAGTAGGGAACAATGAGCAGTTCTTC.

The CDR3 coding sequence is TGCGCCAGCAGCCAAAGGAGTGGGTACGAGCAGTACTTC. Amino acid sequence: CASSQRSGYEQYF. The gene calls are TRBV4-1 and TRBJ2-7; D is uncertain. This CDR3 is built from 13 residues. Trimming removed 2 bases at V and 4 bases at J, with 9 bases between. Germline V gene sequence: CDR1 MGHRA, CDR2 YSYEKL.

The chain uses TRBV5-8 and TRBJ1-6; D not resolved. CDR3 length equals 13 residues. Per the germline V gene, CDR1 is SGHTS and CDR2 is YDEGEE. Trimming cost V 7 bases and J 8 bases, with 13 bases left between them. Here the CDR3 DNA reads TGTGCCAGCCGTCCCCCCAGGTATTCACCCCTCCACTTT. Protein sequence: CASRPPRYSPLHF.

The rearrangement links TRBV30 to TRBJ1-5; no firm D call. Germline CDR1 and CDR2: GTSNPN and SVGIG (reference sequence). Trimming took 0 bases from V and 7 from J, leaving 7 bases between them. The CDR3 length is 12 residues. CDR3 sequence: CAWSVLGQPQHF. In nucleotides, the CDR3 is TGTGCCTGGAGTGTACTCGGGCAGCCCCAGCATTTT.

The CDR3 nucleotides are TGTGCCAGCAGCCGCGGGTCTAGCAATCAGCCCCAGCATTTT. Translated: CASSRGSSNQPQHF. V is TRBV7-2 and J is TRBJ1-5; no firm D call. The CDR3 extends over 14 amino acids. V lost 5 bases, J lost 0 bases, and 8 bases lay in between. The V gene's germline CDR1 is SGHTA and CDR2 FQGNSA.

The chain uses TRBV5-6 and TRBJ1-5, with TRBD1 matching 10 bases. CDR1 SGHDT and CDR2 YYEEEE come from the germline V gene. The CDR3 extends over 16 amino acids. Trimming cost V 3 bases and J 2 bases; bases outside gene matches: 5. The DNA of the CDR3 is TGTGCCAGCAGCTCCGACAGGGGGCTTGGCAATCAGCCCCAGCATTTT. As protein: CASSSDRGLGNQPQHF.

V and J are TRBV10-2 and TRBJ2-7, with TRBD1 identical over 7 bases. Germline V gene data show CDR1 as WSHSY and CDR2 as SAAADI. The V segment lost 1 base and the J segment 9 bases; nucleotides outside the gene matches: 12. This CDR3 has 15 residues. Here the CDR3 DNA reads TGCGCCAGCAGTGAGTACCGACAGGGAGTGAGGGGGCAGTACTTC. As protein: CASSEYRQGVRGQYF.

This clone was observed a single time. The genes are TRBV29-1 and TRBJ2-2; maybe TRBD1 (6 bases). Germline V gives CDR1 SQVTM, CDR2 ANQGSEA. The V end was cut by 4 bases, the J end by 4 bases, with 13 bases between. This CDR3 has 14 amino acids. The CDR3 loop reads CSVVRIRGTGELFF. CDR3 DNA: TGCAGCGTTGTAAGGATCAGGGGCACCGGGGAGCTGTTTTTT.

The chain is built from TRBV19 and TRBJ1-6; 11 positions agree with TRBD1. V lost 6 bases, J lost 5 bases, and 3 bases stayed unmatched. Germline CDR1 and CDR2: LNHDA and SQIVND (reference sequence). The CDR3 runs to 15 residues. The CDR3: CASRGQGGNNSPLHF. The DNA of the CDR3 is TGTGCCAGTAGGGGACAGGGGGGAAATAATTCACCCCTCCACTTT.

This chain links TRBV19 with TRBJ1-5; the D gene is possibly TRBD1 (6 bases). The germline V and J ends were trimmed by 8 bases and 0 bases, with 20 bases remaining between them. Germline V gene sequence: CDR1 LNHDA, CDR2 SQIVND (reference sequence). There are 17 residues in the CDR3. CDR3 loop: CASRGGGVGHSNQPQHF. CDR3 DNA: TGTGCCAGTCGCGGGGGGGGCGTTGGTCATAGCAATCAGCCCCAGCATTTT.

In this sample, this clone turned up many times. This chain joins TRBV25-1 and TRBJ2-7, with D hard to call. V was clipped by 4 bases and J by 3 bases, with 13 bases between them. The CDR3 runs 14 residues. CDR1 is MGHDK and CDR2 is SYGVNS in the germline V gene. The CDR3, as DNA: TGTGCCAGCAGTGGCCCAGGTTATTACTACGAGCAGTACTTC. Protein product: CASSGPGYYYEQYF.

CDR3 loop: CSARQNYGYTF. The CDR3 DNA reads TGCAGTGCTAGACAGAACTATGGCTACACCTTC. The V call is TRBV20-1, the J call TRBJ1-2, with D unresolved. CDR1 is DFQATT and CDR2 is SNEGSKA in the germline V gene (reference sequence). The V gene lost 2 bases and the J gene lost 2 bases, with 3 bases spanning the gap. The CDR3 runs to 11 residues.

The V and J genes are TRBV6-2 or TRBV6-3 and TRBJ1-5, with TRBD1 as a possible D gene (6 bases). The V gene's germline CDR1 is MNHEY and CDR2 SVGEGT. The CDR3 is 18 amino acids. Trimming stripped 2 bases from V and 0 bases from J, with 17 bases between. The CDR3 loop reads CASSYTLAGGHSNQPQHF. The CDR3, as DNA: TGTGCCAGCAGTTACACCCTAGCCGGGGGGCATAGCAATCAGCCCCAGCATTTT.

V usage is TRBV3-1 (or the pseudogene TRBV3-2) and J usage is TRBJ1-2; D remains unclear. V was cut by 5 bases and J by 2 bases, with 9 bases left in between. CDR1 is LGHDT and CDR2 is YNNKEL in the germline V gene (reference sequence). The CDR3 has 13 amino acids. DNA for the CDR3: TGTGCCAGCAGCGGAGGGTTCAACTATGGCTACACCTTC. It yields the protein CASSGGFNYGYTF.

The rearrangement uses TRBV27 and TRBJ2-7, with 7 bases lining up with TRBD2. The CDR3 is made up of 12 amino acids. V was clipped by 8 bases and J by 3 bases; unmatched bases: 4. In germline, CDR1 is MNHEY, CDR2 SMNVEV (reference sequence). The CDR3 protein is CASWGEGYEQYF. The CDR3, as DNA: TGTGCCAGCTGGGGGGAGGGCTACGAGCAGTACTTC.

The chain carries TRBV5-1 and TRBJ2-1; the match to TRBD2 covers 9 bases. Losses at the gene ends were 4 bases for V and 7 bases for J; bases not matched to a gene: 9. CDR1 SGHRS and CDR2 YFSETQ come from the germline V gene. The CDR3 extends over 15 amino acids. The CDR3 bases are TGCGCCAGCAGCCCACCGGGACTAGCTTTGAATGAGCAGTTCTTC. This encodes CASSPPGLALNEQFF.

Concerning this clone: Other DNA sequences in this specimen translate into the identical CDR3. The V call is TRBV9, the J call TRBJ1-2; TRBD1 matches 7 bases. The CDR3 contains 14 residues. V gave up 0 bases and J gave up 3 bases; unmatched junction bases: 2. Germline CDR1 and CDR2: SGDLS and YYNGEE. The CDR3 reads CASSVGTGDYGYTF. In DNA form, the CDR3 reads TGTGCCAGCAGCGTAGGAACAGGGGACTATGGCTACACCTTC.

This clone was observed a single time. The chain employs TRBV4-1 and TRBJ2-7; maybe TRBD1 (5 bases). Trimming took off 4 bases at V and 3 bases at J, with 10 bases between the two ends. Germline CDR1 is MGHRA and CDR2 is YSYEKL. The CDR3 is 13 amino acids. CDR3 in amino acids: CASSPQVDYEQYF. CDR3 sequence (DNA): TGCGCCAGCAGCCCACAGGTAGACTACGAGCAGTACTTC.

The J gene is TRBJ1-1, the V gene TRBV5-1; D gene unclear. This CDR3 has 14 residues. Germline CDR1 reads SGHRS; CDR2 reads YFSETQ. V lost 0 bases and J 6 bases, leaving 12 bases between the germline ends. As DNA, the CDR3 is TGCGCCAGCAGCTTGGCACAGATCTCCCCTGAAGCTTTCTTT. Its translation is CASSLAQISPEAFF. Using reference TRBV5-1 and TRBJ1-1 for the parts outside the CDR3, the full variable domain is KAGVTQTPRYLIKTRGQQVTLSCSPISGHRSVSWYQQTPGQGLQFLFEYFSETQRNKGNFPGRFSGRQFSNSRSEMNVSTLELGDSALYLCASSLAQISPEAFFGQGTRLTVV.

V is TRBV29-1 and J is TRBJ1-1, with D possibly being TRBD1 (6 bases). The germline CDR1 and CDR2 sequences are SQVTM and ANQGSEA. The CDR3 is 15 amino acids. V gave up 7 bases and J gave up 12 bases, with 30 bases separating them. CDR3: CSAHGTREGGGNPFF. CDR3 bases: TGCAGCGCACATGGCACGAGGGAGGGCGGGGGCAATCCTTTCTTT.

This clone has more than one count but fewer than ten. CDR3 coding DNA: TGTGCCAGCAGTAACGACGGGAATCAGCCCCAGCATTTT. Its translation is CASSNDGNQPQHF. The chain carries TRBV2 and TRBJ1-5; D is undetermined. The CDR3 is 13 residues long. Trimming removed 5 bases from V and 4 bases from J, with 9 bases in between. Germline CDR1 and CDR2: SNHLY and FYNNEI. The full variable domain, its missing parts supplied by reference TRBV2 and TRBJ1-5, is EPEVTQTPSHQVTQMGQEVILRCVPISNHLYFYWYRQILGQKVEFLVSFYNNEISEKSEIFDDQFSVERPDGSNFTLKIRSTKLEDSAMYFCASSNDGNQPQHFGDGTRLSIL.

The chain joins TRBV5-1 to TRBJ2-3, with TRBD2 identical over 10 bases. V lost 2 bases, J lost 2 bases, and 5 bases stayed unmatched. The germline CDR1 and CDR2 sequences are SGHRS and YFSETQ. The CDR3 runs to 16 residues. CDR3 residues: CASSFGSGGPTDTQYF. Here the CDR3 DNA reads TGCGCCAGCAGCTTTGGTAGCGGGGGGCCCACAGATACGCAGTATTTT.

J is TRBJ2-1 and V is TRBV7-2; D is possibly TRBD2 (6 bases). There are 13 residues in the CDR3. Germline CDR1 and CDR2: SGHTA and FQGNSA. V gave up 6 bases and J gave up 10 bases, with 16 bases separating them. The CDR3 DNA reads as TGTGCCAGCAGTTTCTTAGGGCGGGACGAGCAGTTCTTC. Translated: CASSFLGRDEQFF.

The chain employs TRBV6-2 or TRBV6-3 and TRBJ1-1; D might be TRBD1 (5 bases). Trimming shortened V by 5 bases and J by 2 bases, and 9 bases separated the two germline ends. The CDR3 runs 13 residues. CDR1 MNHEY and CDR2 SVGEGT come from the germline V gene. The CDR3 DNA is TGTGCCAGCAGTGGCGACAGAAACACTGAAGCTTTCTTT. This sequence encodes CASSGDRNTEAFF.

The chain carries TRBV11-3 and TRBJ2-3; D possibly corresponds to TRBD2 (5 bases). The CDR3 runs to 14 residues. Germline CDR1 is SGHNT and CDR2 is YENEEA. Trimming removed 5 bases at V and 0 bases at J, with 9 bases between. CDR3 in DNA: TGTGCCAGCAGCCACCGGACTAGCACAGATACGCAGTATTTT. Its translation is CASSHRTSTDTQYF.